This T cell receptor beta chain originates from a study of cytomegalovirus exposure and HLA in healthy donors (dated by TCRdb to about 2017). With respect to the entire study: In an earlier analysis of about 560 of the donors, around 290 Gb of sequence data and 90 million to 130 million unique TCR beta sequences from 150 million to 200 million T cells were reported. About 280 gigabases of sequencing data and about 92 million unique TCR sequences made up an early release that covered fewer than 650 HLA-typed donors. Among the 398 genotyped donors, 81% belonged to the genetic ancestry cluster associated with self-reported Caucasian donors. The study aimed to test whether cataloging public T cell receptors could reveal signatures of past pathogen exposure. The study profiled the T cell repertoires of approximately 700 subjects by immunosequencing and related them to cytomegalovirus serostatus. Besides the first cohort of hundreds of subjects, a separate validation cohort made up of 90 to 150 different subjects was used. To predict cytomegalovirus infection status, the study brought together high-throughput TCR immunosequencing, statistical association of individual TCRs with disease status, and machine learning. To study patterns of TCR occurrence, a later analysis re-analyzed previously published TCR beta repertoires from under 750 donors and added high-resolution HLA genotyping. Rather than drawing on any new phenotypic data, the later analysis identified candidate immune exposures from TCR beta sequences and the way those sequences occurred across donors. To decide whether each TCR beta V gene segment behaved as functional or pseudogenic, an earlier analysis of approximately 620 of the donors relied on high-throughput TCR beta sequencing. Donor age, sex, ethnicity and CMV serostatus were compiled together with the repertoire data. Genome-wide SNP genotypes for about 65% of the 666 donors were used in a later genetic analysis, which treated that subset as a discovery cohort. Every repertoire in the discovery cohort had been generated on one and the same sequencing platform. HLA typing covered class I and class II loci at four-digit resolution. The number of donors typed differed by locus, with about 629-640 for A, B, C, DRB1 and DQB1, more than 500 for DQA1, 606 for DPA1, and around 450 for DPB1. Roughly five DR-DQ haplotypes were handled as single units for association and clustering, since linkage in the cohort was strong. Among a few hundred genotyped donors of the cohort, an average of approximately 240,000 unique TCR beta nucleotide sequences were sequenced per donor, around 20% of them non-productive. General study outcomes and caveats: The earlier analysis of approximately 560 of the donors excluded 15 to 20 rarely observed V segments, including chromosome 9 orphons, because counts were too low. In a later analysis, most CMV-associated TCR beta chains were found to appear HLA-restricted, with HLA associations seemingly driven largely by CMV exposure. According to a later analysis, TCR association rates differed among HLA loci, with DRB1 alleles showing the most associated TCRs and HLA-C alleles showing the fewest. A later genetic analysis reported fewer N-insertions in productive TCRs among donors in an Asian-associated ancestry cluster than the roughly 690-donor mean. In both the original and validation cohorts, the classifier was reported to diagnose cytomegalovirus status with high specificity and sensitivity. A further reported finding was that TCR beta sequences accurately predicted the HLA-A and HLA-B alleles for most subjects in the first cohort. An association between a missense DCLRE1C variant and V-gene and J-gene trimming of TCR beta chains was found in a later genetic analysis and replicated in an independent cohort. Several of the top co-occurrence clusters appeared to be linked to parvovirus B19, influenza, CMV and Epstein-Barr virus, according to a later analysis. This cohort had only TCR beta chains sequenced, and the lack of alpha or paired-chain data limited which features could be detected. In vitro tests confirmed that a few of the cytomegalovirus-associated TCR beta chains recognize cytomegalovirus antigens. In a later analysis, more than 15,000 TCR beta sequences were associated with specific HLA alleles at a false discovery rate of 0.05. CMV serostatus was the only immune exposure information available for the cohort. A total of 164 TCR beta chains were listed by the study as associated with cytomegalovirus. Sequencing depth was assumed to be roughly uniform across donors in the presence/absence analyses, though that assumption may not hold. HLA typing was unavailable for some donors at each locus, so association tests used only the typed subset. Linkage disequilibrium might explain the correlated functional status among segregating V segments, but an unknown experimental factor could not be ruled out. A later analysis found that HLA-associated TCR beta chains were more clonally expanded and had lower generation probabilities than equally common non-associated chains. The 87-base-pair reads could not distinguish some IMGT-functional V segments, including TRBV6-2 and TRBV6-3, so those segments were excluded. The authors suggested that the approach could potentially be generalized to other disease states and immunological phenotypes. The sequencing pipeline was judged likely to have produced a cluster of highly shared sequence variants as a technical artifact. While some public TCRs were present in many individuals, most TCR sequences turned up only very rarely across donors. Strong co-occurrence of HLA alleles, especially DR and DQ, made assigning TCR associations to individual alleles difficult. In an earlier analysis of roughly 560 of the donors, most TCR beta V segments were observed in productive rearrangements about 87% or about 30% of the time, broadly matching IMGT annotations.

Library prep was done by the immunoSEQ multiplex PCR assay. For the multiplex PCR, a mixture combining 60 forward primers for TCR Vbeta segments and 13 reverse primers for TCR Jbeta segments was used. The CDR3 region of rearranged TCR beta genes was amplified from genomic DNA by a multiplex PCR assay. On the Illumina HiSeq System, the amplified TCR beta libraries were sequenced as 87-base-pair reads. On the study's bioinformatics: A later analysis tallied 75 million to 95 million unique TCR beta chains across the 666 repertoires, and approximately 9.9 million of those chains were shared by two or more donors. Raw reads were error-corrected and collapsed into unique sequences by a nearest-neighbor algorithm in which closely related sequences were merged to remove PCR and sequencing errors. V, D and J gene segments were assigned by aligning CDR3 sequences to IMGT reference sequences. For a sequence to be retained, a match of at least six nucleotides was required to both a V gene segment and a J gene segment. A rearrangement counted as productive if the CDR3 had no stop codons and remained in frame with V and J, and every other rearrangement counted as non-productive. CDR3 was defined by IMGT convention, running from the second conserved V-encoded cysteine to the conserved J-encoded phenylalanine. The earlier analysis of about 570 of the donors excluded any sequence lacking an unambiguous match to a single V gene segment. An earlier analysis of 500 to 700 of the donors classified V segments as functional when productive rearrangements were above 56.7% and as segregating when the standard deviation between donors was above 5%. A statistical classification framework was built to diagnose cytomegalovirus status from the catalog of TCR beta chain sequences. In a later analysis, V and J genes were assigned by comparing TCR nucleotide sequences against IMGT/GENE-DB human TR gene sequences. The TCRdist pipeline was used in a later analysis to assign CDR3 sequences and most-parsimonious VDJ recombination scenarios. In a later analysis, every TCR beta chain was defined by the combination of its CDR3 amino acid sequence and its V-gene family, and reads without a unique V-gene family were dropped. In a later analysis, a few hundred highly shared, low-generation-probability nucleotide sequences were removed to address suspected cross-contamination and a sequencing artifact. For each public chain, a later analysis derived a clonal expansion index from normalized ranks of inferred template counts within each repertoire. A later analysis computed generation probabilities with a VDJ recombination model fitted to out-of-frame rearrangements, and checked the results against IGoR. In a later analysis, hypergeometric tests were used to score TCR-TCR, TCR-HLA and TCR-CMV co-occurrence, with a repertoire-size bias correction applied to TCR pairs. False discovery rates were estimated in a later analysis by permuting HLA or CMV assignments 20 times. A later analysis grouped co-occurring TCRs with DBSCAN, adding TCRdist sequence similarity when clustering within HLA-allele-positive subsets. Repertoires with fewer than 30,000 or more than 120,000 public chains were left out of co-occurrence clustering, as were several repertoires with anomalous nucleotide sharing. This immuneACCESS table, as held by TCRdb, lists in-frame sequences with V and J called but not all clones. Of the missing ones, under half trace to an unresolved V gene in checked studies; the others have no known cause. The DNA was the basis for D and trimming; V, J and clone size are from that table. This sample's table has entries for approximately 61,000 clones. Clones ranked in the top ten supply 2.1% of the sample.

The cohort consisted of 600 to 750 healthy bone marrow donors. At the time of sampling, every cohort member was nominally healthy, though immune exposures that went unrecorded were likely present. The donor was CMV seronegative and was included in the group of hundreds of seronegative cohort members. A peripheral blood sample was provided by each donor, and peripheral blood mononuclear cells were used for TCR beta sequencing. The Qiagen DNeasy Blood Extraction Kit was used to extract genomic DNA from the blood cell samples. At the junction V is shortened by 1 base and J by 5 bases, with 4 bases in between. The germline V gene gives CDR1 as SGHAT and CDR2 as FQNNGV. The CDR3 runs 12 residues from the cysteine to the phenylalanine. The CDR3 DNA has 36 bases and is translated from base 1. In the case of this clone: Its antigen is unknown.

Here the chain combines TRBV11-2 and TRBJ2-3; there is no confident call for the D gene. The material sequenced was PBMCs. The TCR comes from a woman aged 18-29 years in good health and CMV-seronegative. The DNA sequence is TGTGCCAGCAGCTTAGGGCAAGATACGCAGTATTTT. Its protein is CASSLGQDTQYF.